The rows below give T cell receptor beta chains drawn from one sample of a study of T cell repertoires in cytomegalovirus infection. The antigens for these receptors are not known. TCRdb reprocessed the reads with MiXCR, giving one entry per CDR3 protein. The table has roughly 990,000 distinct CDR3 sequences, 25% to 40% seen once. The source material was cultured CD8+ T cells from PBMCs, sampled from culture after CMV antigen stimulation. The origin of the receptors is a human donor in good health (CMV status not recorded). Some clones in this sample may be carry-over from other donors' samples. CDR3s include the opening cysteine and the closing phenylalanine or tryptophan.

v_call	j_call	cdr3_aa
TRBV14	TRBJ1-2	CASSQRTDNYGYTF
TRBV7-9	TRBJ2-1	CASSPPRDRLAGGFSRSYNEQFF
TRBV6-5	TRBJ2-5	CASSYSTSGGYQETQYF
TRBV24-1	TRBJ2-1	CATSDSDPGQSYNEQFF
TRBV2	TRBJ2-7	CASSKAPDRDSYEQYF
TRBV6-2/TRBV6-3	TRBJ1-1	CASSYMGGFTEAFF
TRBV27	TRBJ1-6	CASSLRNYSPLHF
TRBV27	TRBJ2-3	CASSLSAGRVPFSDTQYF
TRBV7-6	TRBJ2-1	CASSPAGSQQFF
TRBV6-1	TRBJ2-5	CASSEAGWTGGLETQYF
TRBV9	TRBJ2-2	CASSVESRGLLTGELFF
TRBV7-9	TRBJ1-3	CASSQQGNTIYF
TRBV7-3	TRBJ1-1	CASSLKSGNTEAFF
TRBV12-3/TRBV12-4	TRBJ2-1	CASRPIVRHEQFF
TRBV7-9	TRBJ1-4	CASSSTREKLFF
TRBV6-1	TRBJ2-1	CASSDMGYNEQFF
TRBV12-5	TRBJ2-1	CASGLTGLAGGNEQFF
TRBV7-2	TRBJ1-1	CASSLAIRLNTEAFF
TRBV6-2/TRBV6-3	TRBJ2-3	CASSYSTLQGPTDTQYF
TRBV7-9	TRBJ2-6	CAISLPGRYGANVLTF
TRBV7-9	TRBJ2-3	CASSRGRVPPTDTQYF
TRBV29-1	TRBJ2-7	CSGRDDPYEQYF
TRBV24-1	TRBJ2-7	CATRVSGGAPYEQYF
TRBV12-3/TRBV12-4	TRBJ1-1	CASGHPTEAFF
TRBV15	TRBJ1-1	CATRGRDRANTEAFF
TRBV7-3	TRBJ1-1	CASALNPNTEAFF
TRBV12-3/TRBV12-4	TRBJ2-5	CASSETGGWETQYF
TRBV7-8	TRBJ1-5	CASSPPGQERGWPQHF
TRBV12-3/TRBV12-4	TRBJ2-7	CASSSTGTGNEQYF
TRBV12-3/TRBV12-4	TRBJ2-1	CASSLTTWGNNEQFF
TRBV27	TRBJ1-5	CASSLYTSHQPQHF
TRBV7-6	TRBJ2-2	CASSSAGANTGELFF
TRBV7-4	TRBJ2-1	CVSSLALGNEQFF
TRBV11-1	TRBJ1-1	CASSGMNTEAFF
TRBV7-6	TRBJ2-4	CASSARTGGENIQYF
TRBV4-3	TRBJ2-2	CASSHGIIKGLADPTGELFF
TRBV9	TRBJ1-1	CASSVESRGAGAGTEAFF
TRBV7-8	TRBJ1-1	CVSSLGTGGYTEAFF
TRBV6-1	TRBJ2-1	CASSSAVDEQFF
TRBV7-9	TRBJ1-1	CASRGGAKNTEAFF
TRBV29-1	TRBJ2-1	CSVEEDSLVGDYNEQFF
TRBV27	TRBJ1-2	CASSLTGFQGYTF
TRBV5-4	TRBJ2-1	CATLTSGYNEQFF
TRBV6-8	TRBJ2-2	CASSYSKDRVDGELFF
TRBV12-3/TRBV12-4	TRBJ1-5	CASSLRVSNQPQHF
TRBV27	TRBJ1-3	CASARRSGNTIYF
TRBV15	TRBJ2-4	CATSRDRTPENIQYF
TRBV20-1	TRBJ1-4	CSAGTGGTNEKLFF
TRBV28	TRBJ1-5	CASSRGTTDQPQHF
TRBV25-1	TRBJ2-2	CASSEYFGSGTVGTGELFF
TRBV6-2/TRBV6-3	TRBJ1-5	CASSFGIDLNQPQHF
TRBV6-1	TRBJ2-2	CASSATRLGTGELFF
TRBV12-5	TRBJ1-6	CASGFLTATGLNSPLHF
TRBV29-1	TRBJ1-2	CSVGFYSDRLIPYGYTF
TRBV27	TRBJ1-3	CVSGQGSSGNTIYF